The rows below give T cell receptor beta chains drawn from one sample of a study of cytomegalovirus exposure and HLA in healthy donors. Here immunoSEQ multiplex PCR was the method, and the copy in TCRdb shows in-frame clones only, minus some. The table has 100,000 or so clones, roughly 82% seen once; the top ten hold over 9.5%. The sample taken for sequencing was PBMCs. Receptors were obtained from a man in his fifties or sixties in good health and CMV-seronegative. Both conserved end residues are part of each CDR3. The D gene is left open where the match is weak. Clone size is stated in some rows and not others, as once, few, many or a class when expanded.

abundance	d_gene	v_gene	j_gene	CDR3nt	CDR3aa
NA	TRBD2	TRBV7-9	TRBJ2-7	TGTGCCAGCAGCTCTCGACTAGCGGGAGTTTCCGAGCAGTACTTC	CASSSRLAGVSEQYF
NA	TRBD2	TRBV29-1	TRBJ2-5	TGCAGCGCCCGACCCAGCGGGAGGCCCCAAGAGACCCAGTACTTC	CSARPSGRPQETQYF
NA	TRBD1	TRBV6-5	TRBJ2-5	TGTGCCAGCAGTTCTTGGACAGGGAAAGAGACCCAGTACTTC	CASSSWTGKETQYF
NA	TRBD1	TRBV5-1	TRBJ1-2	TGCGCCAGCAGCTCGTCAGGGGGACTTAACTATGGCTACACCTTC	CASSSSGGLNYGYTF
NA	TRBD1	TRBV9	TRBJ1-2	TGTGCCAGCAGCCCCCAGGGGGCCACTAACTATGGCTACACCTTC	CASSPQGATNYGYTF
NA	NA	TRBV5-3	TRBJ2-7	TGTGCCAGAAGCTGGGCCCAACAGGGCTCCTACGAGCAGTACTTC	CARSWAQQGSYEQYF
NA	TRBD1	TRBV10-3	TRBJ2-2	TGTGCCATCAGTGAAGGACAGGGGGTGTCCGGGGAGCTGTTTTTT	CAISEGQGVSGELFF
NA	NA	TRBV5-1	TRBJ2-3	TGCGCCAGCAGCTTGATGGGGGGAGAATTTAGCACAGATACGCAGTATTTT	CASSLMGGEFSTDTQYF
NA	NA	TRBV10-1	TRBJ2-2	TGCGCCAGCAGCCGGAGGGCGGACGCGAACACCGGGGAGCTGTTTTTT	CASSRRADANTGELFF
few	NA	TRBV5-1	TRBJ2-2	TGCGCCAGCACCGTAATACCCGGGACAACGAACACCGGGGAGCTGTTTTTT	CASTVIPGTTNTGELFF
NA	NA	TRBV19	TRBJ1-3	TGTGCCAGCAGGATTAGCTCTGGAAACACCATATATTTT	CASRISSGNTIYF
NA	NA	TRBV6-5	TRBJ2-7	TGTGCCAGCAGTTACTCGGGGCAGGGGCGCTACGAGCAGTACTTC	CASSYSGQGRYEQYF
few	TRBD2	TRBV9	TRBJ2-7	TGTGCCAGCAGCGTAGCTAGCGGGAGCGAGCAGTACTTC	CASSVASGSEQYF
NA	TRBD1	TRBV10-3	TRBJ1-5	TGTGCCACCCAGACAGGGCAGGGCAATCAGCCCCAGCATTTT	CATQTGQGNQPQHF
NA	TRBD2	TRBV28	TRBJ2-1	TGTGCCAGCAGTTCCCTCGATAGCGGGACTTACAATGAGCAGTTCTTC	CASSSLDSGTYNEQFF
NA	TRBD1	TRBV6-5	TRBJ1-1	TGTGCCAGCAGTTATGGGACAGGGGGTTTGGACACTGAAGCTTTCTTT	CASSYGTGGLDTEAFF
few	NA	TRBV5-5	TRBJ1-1	TGTGCCAGCAGCTTGGCCGGGAACACTGAAGCTTTCTTT	CASSLAGNTEAFF
NA	TRBD2	TRBV10-2	TRBJ2-3	TGCGCCAGCAAGACTAGCGGGATAGATACGCAGTATTTT	CASKTSGIDTQYF
NA	NA	TRBV7-2	TRBJ1-6	TGTGCCAGCAGCCTCCTACCGAGTTCACCCCTCCACTTT	CASSLLPSSPLHF
NA	TRBD1	TRBV7-3	TRBJ2-5	TGTGCCAGCAGCCAAAACGGAGGACAGGGGGAGACCCAGTACTTC	CASSQNGGQGETQYF
NA	NA	TRBV6-6	TRBJ1-2	TGTGCCAGCAGTACGGCCCCCGGAGGTGAAGGCTACACCTTC	CASSTAPGGEGYTF
NA	NA	TRBV4-1	TRBJ2-1	TGCGCCAGCAGCCAAGAAAGTAGCTCCTACAATGAGCAGTTCTTC	CASSQESSSYNEQFF
NA	NA	TRBV4-3	TRBJ2-2	TGCGCCAGCAGCCAAGACGGGGTCACCGGGGAGCTGTTTTTT	CASSQDGVTGELFF
NA	TRBD2	TRBV18	TRBJ2-1	TGTGCCAGCTCGTCCGGGACTAGCGGTTACAATGAGCAGTTCTTC	CASSSGTSGYNEQFF
NA	TRBD1	TRBV7-2	TRBJ2-7	TGTGCCAGCAGCAAGAACTGGGGGACAGCTTCCTACGAGCAGTACTTC	CASSKNWGTASYEQYF
NA	TRBD1	TRBV7-7	TRBJ2-1	TGTGCCAGCAGCCTACTACAGGGGGCCTCCTACAATGAGCAGTTCTTC	CASSLLQGASYNEQFF
NA	NA	TRBV19	TRBJ2-1	TGTGCCAGTAGAATGGGGCCCTACAATGAGCAGTTCTTC	CASRMGPYNEQFF
NA	NA	TRBV4-1	TRBJ2-7	TGCGCCAGCAGCCAAGACCGGGGAGCGTACGAGCAGTACTTC	CASSQDRGAYEQYF